The next 7 T cell receptor beta chains were all read from a single sample in a study of blood T cell repertoires in COVID-19. Repertoires were generated with immunoSEQ multiplex PCR, while TCRdb's copy carries only in-frame clones and drops some. The table includes approximately 190,000 clones, 70% to 90% detected once. The source material was peripheral blood. These receptors originate from a woman aged 40 to 49 who had recovered from COVID-19.

This clone is a singleton in its sample. This chain links TRBV27 with TRBJ2-1; D is possibly TRBD2 (5 bases). CDR3 size: 13 residues. The V end lost 6 bases, the J end lost 6 bases, and 12 bases lay between the germline ends. The germline gives CDR1 MNHEY, CDR2 SMNVEV (reference sequence). Written as DNA, the CDR3 is TGTGCCAGCAGGGGTGGACTCGCCAATGAGCAGTTCTTC. It codes for CASRGGLANEQFF.

This clone showed up just once. The chain has TRBV2 and TRBJ1-2; D is possibly TRBD1 (6 bases). The V end was cut by 6 bases, the J end by 4 bases, with 15 bases between. Germline V gene data show CDR1 as SNHLY and CDR2 as FYNNEI. This CDR3 region has 14 residues. The DNA for the CDR3 is TGTGCCAGCAGATGGACAGAAGGGGTCTATGGCTACACCTTC. It specifies CASRWTEGVYGYTF.

The gene calls are TRBV30 and TRBJ2-2, with TRBD2 as a possible D gene (7 bases). The CDR3 runs 14 residues. With 3 bases removed from V and 12 bases from J, the gap between germline ends came to 20 bases. From germline, CDR1 is GTSNPN and CDR2 SVGIG (reference sequence). The CDR3 protein is CAWSIGTSGAKLFF. The CDR3 nucleotides are TGTGCCTGGAGCATAGGGACAAGCGGGGCCAAGCTGTTTTTT.

The rearrangement joins TRBV6-1 to TRBJ2-3; TRBD2 agrees at 11 bases. From germline, CDR1 is MNHNS and CDR2 SASEGT. The CDR3 covers 18 residues. The V and J ends lost 4 bases and 2 bases, in that order; junction bases with no gene match: 11. DNA for the CDR3: TGTGCCAGCAGTGTTTCCGGGACTAGCGGATCCTACACAGATACGCAGTATTTT. Translation: CASSVSGTSGSYTDTQYF.

A note on this clone: The junction does not match germline at one end; this may be a read error. Additional DNA sequences in this sample encode the identical CDR3. The chain carries TRBV18 and TRBJ2-2, with 7 bases identical to TRBD2. CDR3 size: 16 residues. Germline assignment: CDR1 KGHSH and CDR2 LQKENI. The CDR3 coding sequence is TGTGCCAGCTCCCCACCCTCGGGAGGGAACACCGGGGAGCTGTTTTTT. Translated, it gives CASSPPSGGNTGELFF. The full variable domain, rest sourced from reference TRBV18 and TRBJ2-2, is NAGVMQNPRHLVRRRGQEARLRCSPMKGHSHVYWYRQLPEEGLKFMVYLQKENIIDESGMPKERFSAEFPKEGPSILRIQQVVRGDSAAYFCASSPPSGGNTGELFFGEGSRLTVL.

The rearrangement uses TRBV5-1 and TRBJ1-2, with TRBD1 matching over 10 bases. Trimming at V came to 2 bases and at J to 5 bases, leaving 6 bases not matched to a gene. The V gene's germline CDR1 is SGHRS and CDR2 YFSETQ. The CDR3 is made up of 15 amino acids. CDR3 sequence: CASSFDRGPGYGYTF. Written as DNA, the CDR3 is TGCGCCAGCAGCTTTGACAGGGGGCCGGGGTATGGCTACACCTTC.

The rearrangement uses TRBV6-5 and TRBJ1-1, with a possible D match to TRBD1 (6 bases). Germline V CDR1 and CDR2: MNHEY, SVGAGI. V dropped 6 bases and J dropped 0 bases, with 11 bases sitting between them. The CDR3 totals 14 residues. This chain's CDR3 is CASRSDRMNTEAFF. The CDR3 bases are TGTGCCAGCAGATCTGACAGGATGAACACTGAAGCTTTCTTT.